Each of the 2 T cell receptor beta chains below was sequenced from the same sample in a study of T cell responses to AZD1222 COVID-19 vaccine (dated by TCRdb to the early 2020s). This sample's time point label indicates: about 28 days (+/-7) after the second vaccine dose. The method behind the library was the immunoSEQ multiplex PCR assay. TCRdb mirrors the immuneACCESS table, restricted to in-frame sequences. Some clones are absent from its copies; in checked studies, under half trace to an unresolved V gene, and the reason for the others is unknown. The sample table shows 250,000 to 300,000 clones, and 94% are seen once. The ten largest clones add up to 0.55% of the sample. The sample in question was peripheral blood, obtained 28 days after the second AZD1222 dose. The receptor source for this set is an adult who received the AZD1222 COVID-19 vaccine.

This rearrangement joins TRBV28 to TRBJ2-1; D tentatively reads TRBD1 or TRBD2 (5 bases each). The CDR3 is 14 amino acids. Germline CDR1 MDHEN, CDR2 SYDVKM. V gave up 8 bases and J gave up 9 bases, with 20 bases separating them. The CDR3 sequence: CASGSGYQRGEQFF. The CDR3 DNA sequence: TGTGCCAGCGGATCCGGTTACCAGAGGGGTGAGCAGTTCTTC.

This rearrangement joins TRBV9 to TRBJ2-1; D uncertain. The CDR3 sequence is 14 residues long. V was clipped by 0 bases and J by 4 bases, with 8 bases between them. Germline-derived CDR1 and CDR2 are SGDLS and YYNGEE. The CDR3 loop reads CASSVGGLYNEQFF. In DNA form, the CDR3 reads TGTGCCAGCAGCGTAGGTGGGTTATACAATGAGCAGTTCTTC.